The clone carrying this TCR beta chain came up a few times. Antigen unknown. This sample stems from a study of human T cells and chemical hapten exposure. TCRdb re-analysed the RACE reads in MiXCR, keeping a single row per CDR3 protein. The sample lists around 350,000 distinct CDR3 sequences, about 5% occurring once. Germline CDR1 reads SGHDN; CDR2 reads FVKESK. The ends were cut back, 0 bases at V and 9 bases at J, with 9 bases in the middle. The CDR3 runs to 13 residues. Study findings and constraints: Once DPC sensitization occurred, TCRs above 1 in 1000 frequency showed no change.

This sample's time point: pre-sensitization, week 0. Documented treatment: therapeutic diphenylcyclopropenone sensitization with weekly scalp DPC. The chain is built from TRBV14 and TRBJ2-1; no firm D call. The sequence was obtained from a woman aged 18-29 years with alopecia areata. Some clones in this sample may be carry-over from other donors' samples. The sample consisted of whole blood, taken in connection with sensitization to the hapten diphenylcyclopropenone (DPC). CDR3 nucleotides: TGTGCCAGCAGCCAAGACCGGGCCCGTGAGCAGTTCTTC. Its protein product is CASSQDRAREQFF. The variable domain in full, completed from reference TRBV14 and TRBJ2-1, reads EAGVTQFPSHSVIEKGQTVTLRCDPISGHDNLYWYRRVMGKEIKFLLHFVKESKQDESGMPNNRFLAERTGGTYSTLKVQPAELEDSGVYFCASSQDRAREQFFGPGTRLTVL.